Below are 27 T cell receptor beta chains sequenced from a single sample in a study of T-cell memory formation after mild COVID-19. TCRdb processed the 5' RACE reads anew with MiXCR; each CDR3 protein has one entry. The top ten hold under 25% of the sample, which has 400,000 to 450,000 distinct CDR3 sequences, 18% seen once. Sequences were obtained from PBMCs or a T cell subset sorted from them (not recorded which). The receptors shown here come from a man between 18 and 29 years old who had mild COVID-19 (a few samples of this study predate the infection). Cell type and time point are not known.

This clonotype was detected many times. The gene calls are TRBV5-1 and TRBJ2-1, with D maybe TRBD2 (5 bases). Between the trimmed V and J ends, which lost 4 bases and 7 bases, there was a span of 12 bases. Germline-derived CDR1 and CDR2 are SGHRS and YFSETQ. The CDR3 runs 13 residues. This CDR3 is CASSPRTGNEQFF. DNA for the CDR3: TGCGCCAGCAGCCCGAGGACGGGGAATGAGCAGTTCTTC.

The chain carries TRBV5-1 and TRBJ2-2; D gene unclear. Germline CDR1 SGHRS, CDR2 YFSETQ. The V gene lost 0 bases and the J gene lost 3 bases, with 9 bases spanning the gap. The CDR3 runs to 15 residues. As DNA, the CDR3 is TGCGCCAGCAGCTTGGTGCCGTTGGACACCGGGGAGCTGTTTTTT. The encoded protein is CASSLVPLDTGELFF.

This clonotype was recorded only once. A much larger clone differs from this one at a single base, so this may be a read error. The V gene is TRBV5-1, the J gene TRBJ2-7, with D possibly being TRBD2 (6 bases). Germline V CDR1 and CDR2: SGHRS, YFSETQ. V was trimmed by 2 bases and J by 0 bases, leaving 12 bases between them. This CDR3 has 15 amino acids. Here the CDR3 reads CASSFTTGGSYEQYF. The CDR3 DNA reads TGCGCCAGCAGCTTCACAACCGGGGGCTCCTACGAGCAGTACTTC.

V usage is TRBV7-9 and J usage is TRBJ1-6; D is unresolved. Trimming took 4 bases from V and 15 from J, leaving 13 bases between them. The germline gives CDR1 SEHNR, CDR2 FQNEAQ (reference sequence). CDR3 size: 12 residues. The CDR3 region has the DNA TGTGCCAGCAGCTCCCCCCCCGGCGACCTCCACTTT. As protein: CASSSPPGDLHF. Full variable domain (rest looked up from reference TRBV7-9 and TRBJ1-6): DTGVSQNPRHKITKRGQNVTFRCDPISEHNRLYWYRQTLGQGPEFLTYFQNEAQLEKSRLLSDRFSAERPKGSFSTLEIQRTEQGDSAMYLCASSSPPGDLHFGNGTRLTVT.

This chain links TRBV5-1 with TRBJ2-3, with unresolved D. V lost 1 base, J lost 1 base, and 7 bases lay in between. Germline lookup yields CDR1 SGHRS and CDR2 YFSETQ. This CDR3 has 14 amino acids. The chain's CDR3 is CASSLPQGTDTQYF. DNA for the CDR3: TGCGCCAGCAGCTTGCCGCAGGGCACAGATACGCAGTATTTT.

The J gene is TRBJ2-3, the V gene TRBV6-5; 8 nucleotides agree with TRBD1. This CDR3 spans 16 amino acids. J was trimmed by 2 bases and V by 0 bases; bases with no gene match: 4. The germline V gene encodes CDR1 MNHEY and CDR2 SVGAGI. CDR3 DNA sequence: TGTGCCAGCAGTTACTCTGTGGACAGGGCCACAGATACGCAGTATTTT. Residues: CASSYSVDRATDTQYF.

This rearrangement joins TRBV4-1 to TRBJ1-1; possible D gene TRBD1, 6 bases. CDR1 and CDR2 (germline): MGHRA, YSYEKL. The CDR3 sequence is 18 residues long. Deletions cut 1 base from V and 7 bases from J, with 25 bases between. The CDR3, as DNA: TGCGCCAGCAGCCAAGGGTCGGGGGGGCGCGCGGGATACGTTGAAGCTTTCTTT. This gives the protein CASSQGSGGRAGYVEAFF.

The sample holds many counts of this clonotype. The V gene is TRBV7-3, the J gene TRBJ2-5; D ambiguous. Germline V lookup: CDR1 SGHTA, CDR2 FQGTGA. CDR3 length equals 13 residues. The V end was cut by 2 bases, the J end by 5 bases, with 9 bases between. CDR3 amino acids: CASSLARYETQYF. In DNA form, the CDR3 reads TGTGCCAGCAGCTTAGCTAGATATGAGACCCAGTACTTC. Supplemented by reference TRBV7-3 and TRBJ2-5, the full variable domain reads GAGVSQTPSNKVTEKGKYVELRCDPISGHTALYWYRQSLGQGPEFLIYFQGTGAADDSGLPNDRFFAVRPEGSVSTLKIQRTERGDSAVYLCASSLARYETQYFGPGTRLLVL.

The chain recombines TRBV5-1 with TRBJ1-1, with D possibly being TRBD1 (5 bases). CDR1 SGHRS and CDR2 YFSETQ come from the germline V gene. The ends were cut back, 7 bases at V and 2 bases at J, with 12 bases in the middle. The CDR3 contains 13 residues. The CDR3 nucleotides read TGCGCCAGCGGGGGAGGGTTTAACACTGAAGCTTTCTTT. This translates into CASGGGFNTEAFF.

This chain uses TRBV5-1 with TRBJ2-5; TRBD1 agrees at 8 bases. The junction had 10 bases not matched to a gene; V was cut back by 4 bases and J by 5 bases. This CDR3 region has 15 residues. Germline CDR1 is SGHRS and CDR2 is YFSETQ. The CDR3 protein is CASSDGQGVPETQYF. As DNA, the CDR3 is TGCGCCAGCAGCGACGGACAGGGAGTTCCCGAGACCCAGTACTTC.

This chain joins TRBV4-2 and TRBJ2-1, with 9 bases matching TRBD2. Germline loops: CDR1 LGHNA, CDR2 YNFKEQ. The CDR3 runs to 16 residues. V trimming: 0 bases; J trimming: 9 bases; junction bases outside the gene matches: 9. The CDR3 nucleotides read TGTGCCAGCAGCCAAGATAGGGCGGGGGGGCTGAGTGAGCAGTTCTTC. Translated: CASSQDRAGGLSEQFF.

The CDR3 DNA reads as TGTGCCAGCAGAACCTTTCAGGGGAGCGGTTCACCCCTCCACTTT. Translating it yields CASRTFQGSGSPLHF. The chain carries TRBV7-2 and TRBJ1-6; D possibly corresponds to TRBD1 (6 bases). This CDR3 has 15 amino acids. The V gene's germline CDR1 is SGHTA and CDR2 FQGNSA. Trimming shortened V by 6 bases and J by 9 bases, and 18 bases separated the two germline ends. Combining the CDR3 with reference TRBV7-2 and TRBJ1-6 gives the whole variable domain GAGVSQSPSNKVTEKGKDVELRCDPISGHTALYWYRQSLGQGLEFLIYFQGNSAPDKSGLPSDRFSAERTGGSVSTLTIQRTQQEDSAVYLCASRTFQGSGSPLHFGNGTRLTVT.

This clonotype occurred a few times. The CDR3 spells CASSFLGQGWTGELFF. The DNA for the CDR3 is TGTGCCAGCAGCTTCCTAGGACAGGGATGGACCGGGGAGCTGTTTTTT. This rearrangement joins TRBV5-6 to TRBJ2-2; 8 bases align to TRBD1. The CDR3 length is 16 residues. Germline lookup yields CDR1 SGHDT and CDR2 YYEEEE. The trim removed 2 bases at V and 5 bases at J, leaving 8 bases unmatched.

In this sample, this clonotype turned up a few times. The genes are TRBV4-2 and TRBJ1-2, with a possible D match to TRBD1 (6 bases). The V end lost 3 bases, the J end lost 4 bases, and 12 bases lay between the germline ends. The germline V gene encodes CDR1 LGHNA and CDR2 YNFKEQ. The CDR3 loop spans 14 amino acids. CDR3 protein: CASSQVGGLYGYTF. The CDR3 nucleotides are TGTGCCAGCAGCCAGGTAGGGGGGCTCTATGGCTACACCTTC.

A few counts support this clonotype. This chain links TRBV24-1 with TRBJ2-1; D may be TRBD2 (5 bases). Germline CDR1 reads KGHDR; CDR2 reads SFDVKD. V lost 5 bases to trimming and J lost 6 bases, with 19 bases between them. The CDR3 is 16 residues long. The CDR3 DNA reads TGTGCCACCAGTGTAGATCCGGGGAGTAGTCGCAATGAGCAGTTCTTC. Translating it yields CATSVDPGSSRNEQFF.

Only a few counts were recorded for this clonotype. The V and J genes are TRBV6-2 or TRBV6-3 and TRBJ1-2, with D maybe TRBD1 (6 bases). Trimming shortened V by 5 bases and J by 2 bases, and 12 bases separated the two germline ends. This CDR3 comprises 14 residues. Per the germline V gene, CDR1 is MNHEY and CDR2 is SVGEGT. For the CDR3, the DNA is TGTGCCAGCAGTCAGGGACACACCAACTATGGCTACACCTTC. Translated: CASSQGHTNYGYTF.

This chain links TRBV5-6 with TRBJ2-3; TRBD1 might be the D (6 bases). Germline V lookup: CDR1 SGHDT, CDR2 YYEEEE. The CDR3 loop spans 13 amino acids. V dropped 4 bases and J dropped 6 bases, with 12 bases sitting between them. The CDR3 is CASSPIDRDTQYF. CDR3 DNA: TGTGCCAGCAGCCCAATCGACAGGGATACGCAGTATTTT.

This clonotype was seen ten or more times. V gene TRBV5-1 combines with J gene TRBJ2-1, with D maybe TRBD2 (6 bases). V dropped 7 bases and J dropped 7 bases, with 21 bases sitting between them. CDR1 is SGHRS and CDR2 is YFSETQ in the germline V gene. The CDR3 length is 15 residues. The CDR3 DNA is TGCGCCAGCCTATCGGGGGAGTTCAGCGATAATGAGCAGTTCTTC. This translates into CASLSGEFSDNEQFF.

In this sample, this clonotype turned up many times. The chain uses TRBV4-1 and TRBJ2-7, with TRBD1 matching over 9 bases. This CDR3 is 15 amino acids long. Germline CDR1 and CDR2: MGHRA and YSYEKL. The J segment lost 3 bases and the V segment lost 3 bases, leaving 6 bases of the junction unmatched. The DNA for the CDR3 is TGCGCCAGCAGCCATACATCGGGACAGGGCTACGAGCAGTACTTC. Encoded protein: CASSHTSGQGYEQYF.

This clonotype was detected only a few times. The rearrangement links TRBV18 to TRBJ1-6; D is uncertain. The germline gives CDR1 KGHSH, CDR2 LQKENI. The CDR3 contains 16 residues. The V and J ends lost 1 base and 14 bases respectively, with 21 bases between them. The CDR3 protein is CASSPLPLLPLASLHF. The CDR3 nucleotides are TGTGCCAGCTCACCACTCCCGTTACTCCCGTTGGCGTCCCTCCACTTT.

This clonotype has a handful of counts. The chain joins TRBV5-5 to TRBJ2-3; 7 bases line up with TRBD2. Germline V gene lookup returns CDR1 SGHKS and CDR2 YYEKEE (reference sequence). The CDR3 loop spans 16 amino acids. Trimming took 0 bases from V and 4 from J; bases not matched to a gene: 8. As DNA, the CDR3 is TGTGCCAGCAGCTTGGCCGTGGGGGGGGTGGCAGATACGCAGTATTTT. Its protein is CASSLAVGGVADTQYF.

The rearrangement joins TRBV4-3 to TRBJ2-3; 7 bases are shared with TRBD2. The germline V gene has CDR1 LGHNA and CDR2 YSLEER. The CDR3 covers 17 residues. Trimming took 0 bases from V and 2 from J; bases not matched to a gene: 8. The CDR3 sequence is CASSQEGGGSLTDTQYF. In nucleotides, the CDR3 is TGCGCCAGCAGCCAAGAGGGGGGAGGGAGCCTCACAGATACGCAGTATTTT.

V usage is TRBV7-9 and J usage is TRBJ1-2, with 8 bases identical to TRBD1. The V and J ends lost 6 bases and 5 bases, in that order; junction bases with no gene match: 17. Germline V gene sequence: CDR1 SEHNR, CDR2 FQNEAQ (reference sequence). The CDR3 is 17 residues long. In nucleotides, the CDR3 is TGTGCCAGCAGTCATTCCGGGACAGGAGATTTAGTGTATGGCTACACCTTC. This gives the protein CASSHSGTGDLVYGYTF.

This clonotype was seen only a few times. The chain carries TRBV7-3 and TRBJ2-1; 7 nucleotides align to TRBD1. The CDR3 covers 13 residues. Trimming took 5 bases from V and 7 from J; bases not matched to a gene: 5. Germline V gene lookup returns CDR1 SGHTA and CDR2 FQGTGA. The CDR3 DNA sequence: TGTGCCAGCAGCCAGTACAGGGGTAATGAGCAGTTCTTC. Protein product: CASSQYRGNEQFF. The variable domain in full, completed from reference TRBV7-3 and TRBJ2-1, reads GAGVSQTPSNKVTEKGKYVELRCDPISGHTALYWYRQSLGQGPEFLIYFQGTGAADDSGLPNDRFFAVRPEGSVSTLKIQRTERGDSAVYLCASSQYRGNEQFFGPGTRLTVL.

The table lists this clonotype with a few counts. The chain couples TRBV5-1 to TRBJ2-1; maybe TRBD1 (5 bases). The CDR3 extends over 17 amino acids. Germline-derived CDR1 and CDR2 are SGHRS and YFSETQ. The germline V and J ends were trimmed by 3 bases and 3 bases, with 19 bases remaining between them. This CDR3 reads CASSSEDRGQLYNEQFF. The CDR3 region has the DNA TGCGCCAGCAGCTCCGAAGACAGAGGCCAACTCTACAATGAGCAGTTCTTC.

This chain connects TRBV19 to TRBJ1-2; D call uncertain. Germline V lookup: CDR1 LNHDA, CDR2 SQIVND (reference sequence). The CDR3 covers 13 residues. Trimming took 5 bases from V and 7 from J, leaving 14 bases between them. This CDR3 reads CASSPGPGSGYTF. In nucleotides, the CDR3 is TGTGCCAGTAGTCCGGGCCCCGGTAGTGGCTACACCTTC. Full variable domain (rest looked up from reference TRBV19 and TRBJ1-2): DGGITQSPKYLFRKEGQNVTLSCEQNLNHDAMYWYRQDPGQGLRLIYYSQIVNDFQKGDIAEGYSVSREKKESFPLTVTSAQKNPTAFYLCASSPGPGSGYTFGSGTRLTVV.

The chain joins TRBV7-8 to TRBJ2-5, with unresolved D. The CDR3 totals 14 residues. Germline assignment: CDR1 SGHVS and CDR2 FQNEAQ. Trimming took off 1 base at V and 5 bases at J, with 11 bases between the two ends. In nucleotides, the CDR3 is TGTGCCAGCAGCTTAGGGCAGGCGCCGGAGACCCAGTACTTC. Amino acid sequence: CASSLGQAPETQYF.